Included here is one T cell receptor beta chain sequence, with context. The antigen is not known. A J-beta primer mix and a sample-barcoded 5' primer were used in a second PCR of roughly 6 to 12 cycles. The study obtained at least 3 million CDR3-containing paired-end reads from every sample. TCRdb re-called the 5' RACE reads through MiXCR, storing one row per CDR3 protein. The sample lists approximately 1.5 million distinct CDR3 sequences, 34% occurring once. Germline V gives CDR1 MDHEN, CDR2 SYDVKM. The CDR3 spans 15 residues. V was cut by 3 bases and J by 3 bases, with 14 bases left in between. This record comes from a study of blood T cells in healthy people across ages. Overall study findings and caveats: Long-lived donors exceeded aged donors in naive CD4+ cells and diversity. Diversity was estimated from one million T cells, and these estimates were considered underestimates. Age showed a roughly linear inverse relationship with TCR beta diversity per million T cells.

The source of this sequence is a woman aged 25 to 39 in good health. Material for sequencing was blood. J is TRBJ1-2 and V is TRBV28; D perhaps matches TRBD1 (5 bases). The CDR3 protein is CASSLLGGDYYGYTF. The CDR3 DNA follows: TGTGCCAGCAGTTTGTTGGGAGGGGATTACTATGGCTACACCTTC.